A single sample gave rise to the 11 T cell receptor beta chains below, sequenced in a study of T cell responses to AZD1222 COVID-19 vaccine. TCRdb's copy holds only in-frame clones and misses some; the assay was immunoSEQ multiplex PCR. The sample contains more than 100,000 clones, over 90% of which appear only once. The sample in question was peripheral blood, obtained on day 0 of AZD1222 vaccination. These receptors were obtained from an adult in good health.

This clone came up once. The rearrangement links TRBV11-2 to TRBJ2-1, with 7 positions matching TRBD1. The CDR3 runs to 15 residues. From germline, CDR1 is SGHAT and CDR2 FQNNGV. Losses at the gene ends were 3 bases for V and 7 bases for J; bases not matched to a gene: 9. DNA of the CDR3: TGTGCCAGCAGCTTTAGGGGGCAGGGGAGAAATGAGCAGTTCTTC. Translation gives CASSFRGQGRNEQFF.

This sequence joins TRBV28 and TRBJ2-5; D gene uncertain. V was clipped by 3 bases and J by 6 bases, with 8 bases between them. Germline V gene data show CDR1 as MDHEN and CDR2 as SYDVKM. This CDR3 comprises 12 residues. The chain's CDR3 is CASSLIGKTQYF. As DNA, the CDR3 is TGTGCCAGCAGTTTGATAGGGAAGACCCAGTACTTC. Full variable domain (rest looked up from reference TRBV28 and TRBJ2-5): DVKVTQSSRYLVKRTGEKVFLECVQDMDHENMFWYRQDPGLGLRLIYFSYDVKMKEKGDIPEGYSVSREKKERFSLILESASTNQTSMYLCASSLIGKTQYFGPGTRLLVL.

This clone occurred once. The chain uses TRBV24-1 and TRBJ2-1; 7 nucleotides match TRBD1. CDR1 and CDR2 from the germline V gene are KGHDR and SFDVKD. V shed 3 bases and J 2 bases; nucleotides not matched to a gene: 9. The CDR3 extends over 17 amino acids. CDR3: CATSDTPTGTPYNEQFF. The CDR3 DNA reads TGTGCCACCAGTGATACTCCGACAGGGACCCCCTACAATGAGCAGTTCTTC.

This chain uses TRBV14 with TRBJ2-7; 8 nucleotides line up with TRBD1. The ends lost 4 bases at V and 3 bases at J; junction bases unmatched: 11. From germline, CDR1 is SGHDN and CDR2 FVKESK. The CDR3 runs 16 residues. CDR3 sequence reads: CASSPRWTGKSYEQYF. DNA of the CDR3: TGTGCCAGCAGCCCTCGCTGGACAGGGAAAAGCTACGAGCAGTACTTC. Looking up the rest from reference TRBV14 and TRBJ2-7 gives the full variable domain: EAGVTQFPSHSVIEKGQTVTLRCDPISGHDNLYWYRRVMGKEIKFLLHFVKESKQDESGMPNNRFLAERTGGTYSTLKVQPAELEDSGVYFCASSPRWTGKSYEQYFGPGTRLTVT.

The CDR3 DNA reads as TGTGCCATCAGTGAGTCTGAGGAGTCCTACGAGCAGTACTTC. Amino acid sequence: CAISESEESYEQYF. The rearrangement joins TRBV10-3 to TRBJ2-7, with no clear D. The V end was cut by 0 bases, the J end by 1 base, with 7 bases between. Per germline, CDR1 ENHRY and CDR2 SYGVKD. The CDR3 totals 14 residues.

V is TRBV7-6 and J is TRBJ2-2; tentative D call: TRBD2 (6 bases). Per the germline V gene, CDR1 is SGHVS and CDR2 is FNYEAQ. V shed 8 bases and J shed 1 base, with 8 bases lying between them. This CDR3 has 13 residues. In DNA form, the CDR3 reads TGTGCCAGCGTGCGGGGGAACACCGGGGAGCTGTTTTTT. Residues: CASVRGNTGELFF.

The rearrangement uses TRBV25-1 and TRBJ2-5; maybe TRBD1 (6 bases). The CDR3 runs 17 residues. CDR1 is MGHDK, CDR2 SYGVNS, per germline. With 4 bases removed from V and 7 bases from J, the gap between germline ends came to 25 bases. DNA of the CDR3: TGTGCCAGCAGTGGAAGGGACCGGGACAAGACCCTTGCGACCCAGTACTTC. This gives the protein CASSGRDRDKTLATQYF.

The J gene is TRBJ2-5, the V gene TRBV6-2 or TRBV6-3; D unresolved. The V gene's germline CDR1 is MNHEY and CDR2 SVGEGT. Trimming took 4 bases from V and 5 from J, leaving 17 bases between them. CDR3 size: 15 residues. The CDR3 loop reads CASSSAPQWSETQYF. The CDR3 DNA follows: TGTGCCAGCAGTTCAGCCCCACAGTGGTCGGAGACCCAGTACTTC.

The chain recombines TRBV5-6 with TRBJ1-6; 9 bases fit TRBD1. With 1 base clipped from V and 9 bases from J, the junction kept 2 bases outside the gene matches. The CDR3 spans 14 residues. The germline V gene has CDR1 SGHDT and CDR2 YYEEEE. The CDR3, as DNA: TGTGCCAGCAGCTTGCAGACAGGGGGTTCACCCCTCCACTTT. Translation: CASSLQTGGSPLHF.

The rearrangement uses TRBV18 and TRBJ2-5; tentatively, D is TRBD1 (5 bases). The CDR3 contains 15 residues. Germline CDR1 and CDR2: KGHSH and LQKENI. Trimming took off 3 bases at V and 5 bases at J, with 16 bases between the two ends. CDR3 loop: CASSPPSRGGETQYF. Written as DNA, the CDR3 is TGTGCCAGCTCACCCCCATCTAGGGGCGGTGAGACCCAGTACTTC.

CDR3 sequence: CASSLEGRGAFF. CDR3 bases: TGCGCCAGCAGCTTGGAGGGGCGCGGAGCTTTCTTT. The chain combines TRBV5-1 with TRBJ1-1, with a possible D match to TRBD1 (5 bases). CDR1 SGHRS and CDR2 YFSETQ come from the germline V gene. This CDR3 region has 12 residues. Trimming took 0 bases from V and 10 from J, leaving 10 bases between them.